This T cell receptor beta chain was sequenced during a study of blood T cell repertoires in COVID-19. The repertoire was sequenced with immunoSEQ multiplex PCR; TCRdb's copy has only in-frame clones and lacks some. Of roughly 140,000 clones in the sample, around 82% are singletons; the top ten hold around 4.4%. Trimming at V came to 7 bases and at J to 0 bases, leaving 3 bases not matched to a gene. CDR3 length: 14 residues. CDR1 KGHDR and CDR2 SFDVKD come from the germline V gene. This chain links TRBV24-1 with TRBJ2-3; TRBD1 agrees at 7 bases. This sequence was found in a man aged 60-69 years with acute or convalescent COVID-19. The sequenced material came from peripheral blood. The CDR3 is CATSRDSSTDTQYF. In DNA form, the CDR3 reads TGTGCCACCAGCCGGGACAGCAGCACAGATACGCAGTATTTT.